Sequencing of this T cell receptor (beta chain) was carried out in a study of PD-L1 blockade in urothelial cancer. At the level of the study: Blood gave a median about 150,000 T cells.

Clones were read by immunoSEQ multiplex PCR, and TCRdb kept only the in-frame ones, dropping some. The table includes about 63,000 clones, roughly 76% detected once. Time point reported: pretreatment peripheral blood. As for this clone: The antigen is undetermined.

The CDR3 totals 14 residues. V lost 3 bases and J lost 2, with 9 bases in between. From germline, CDR1 is SEHNR and CDR2 FQNEAQ (reference sequence). Study findings and constraints: Patients with below-median pretreatment blood clonality survived longer.

The rearrangement joins TRBV7-9 to TRBJ2-3; the D gene is possibly TRBD2 (5 bases). The starting material was PBMCs, obtained around atezolizumab (anti-PD-L1) treatment. The sequence came from a man in his sixties or seventies with urothelial cancer. CDR3 sequence (DNA): TGTGCCAGCAGCTTTGGGAGTTCCACAGATACGCAGTATTTT. This codes for CASSFGSSTDTQYF.